This T cell receptor beta chain was sequenced for a study of CD8 T cells in ankylosing spondylitis. General study points: Clones linked with disease were CD8+ and fairly uncommon in the peripheral blood.

As to this clonotype: Its target is not known.

The germline CDR1 and CDR2 sequences are DFQATT and SNEGSKA (reference sequence). V shed 1 base, J shed 6 bases, and the junction held 11 bases outside the gene matches. This CDR3 spans 16 amino acids. MiXCR, applied by TCRdb to the 5' RACE reads, yields one record per CDR3 protein. The sample includes 110,000 to 150,000 distinct CDR3 sequences, more than 7% of them seen just once. This sequence joins TRBV20-1 and TRBJ2-3; 9 nucleotides align to TRBD2. Sequenced input: synovial fluid, either unsorted or a sorted T cell fraction (not recorded which). This clonotype was sampled from a male donor with ankylosing spondylitis. CDR3 DNA: TGCAGTGCTAGAGCCCCCAGCGCGGGAGGGTGGGATACGCAGTATTTT. It encodes CSARAPSAGGWDTQYF.